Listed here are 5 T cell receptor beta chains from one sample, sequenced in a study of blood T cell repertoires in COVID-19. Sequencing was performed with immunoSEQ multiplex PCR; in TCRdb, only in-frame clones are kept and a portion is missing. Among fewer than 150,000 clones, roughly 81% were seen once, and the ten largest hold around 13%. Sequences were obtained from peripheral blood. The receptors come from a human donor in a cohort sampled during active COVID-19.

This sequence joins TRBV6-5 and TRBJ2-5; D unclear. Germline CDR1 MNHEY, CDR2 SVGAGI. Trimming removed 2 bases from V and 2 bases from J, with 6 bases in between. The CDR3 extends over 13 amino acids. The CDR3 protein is CASSYRRQETQYF. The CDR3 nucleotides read TGTGCCAGCAGTTACCGGCGGCAAGAGACCCAGTACTTC.

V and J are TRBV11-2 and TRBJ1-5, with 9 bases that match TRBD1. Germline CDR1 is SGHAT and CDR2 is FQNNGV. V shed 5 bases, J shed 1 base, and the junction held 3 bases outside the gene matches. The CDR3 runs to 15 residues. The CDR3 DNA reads TGTGCCAGCAGCCGACAGGGGGGCAGCAATCAGCCCCAGCATTTT. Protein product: CASSRQGGSNQPQHF.

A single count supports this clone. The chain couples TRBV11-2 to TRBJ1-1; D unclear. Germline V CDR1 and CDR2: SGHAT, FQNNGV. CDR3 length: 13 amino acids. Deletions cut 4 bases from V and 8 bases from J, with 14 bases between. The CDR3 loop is CASSSGRGTEAFF. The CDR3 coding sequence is TGTGCCAGCAGCTCAGGACGGGGTACAGAAGCTTTCTTT.

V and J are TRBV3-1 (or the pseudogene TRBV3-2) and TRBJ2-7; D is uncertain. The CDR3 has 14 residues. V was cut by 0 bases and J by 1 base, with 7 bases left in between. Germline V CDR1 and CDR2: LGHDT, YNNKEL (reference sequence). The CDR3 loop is CASSQDLSSYEQYF. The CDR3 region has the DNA TGTGCCAGCAGCCAAGATCTCTCTTCCTACGAGCAGTACTTC.

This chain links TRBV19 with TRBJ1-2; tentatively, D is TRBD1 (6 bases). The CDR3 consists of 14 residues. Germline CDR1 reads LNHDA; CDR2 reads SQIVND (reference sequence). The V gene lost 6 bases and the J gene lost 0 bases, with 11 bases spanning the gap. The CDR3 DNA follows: TGTGCCAGTAGACCGGACAGTACTAACTATGGCTACACCTTC. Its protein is CASRPDSTNYGYTF.